Following are 5 T cell receptor beta chains from one sample sequenced in a study of CD8 T cells in ankylosing spondylitis. TCRdb analysed the 5' RACE reads with MiXCR anew, one entry per CDR3 protein. The sample includes 150,000 to 200,000 distinct CDR3 sequences, approximately 20% of them seen just once. The sample comprised blood, either unsorted or a sorted T cell fraction (not recorded which). Source of these receptors: a male donor with ankylosing spondylitis or in good health (not recorded which).

The chain links TRBV11-1 to TRBJ2-5; 8 positions agree with TRBD2. The J segment lost 3 bases and the V segment lost 5 bases, leaving 20 bases of the junction unmatched. CDR1 is SGHAT, CDR2 FQDESV, per germline (reference sequence). This CDR3 is 19 amino acids long. CDR3 sequence reads: CASSPTPFLAGGMKETQYF. For the CDR3, the DNA is TGTGCCAGCAGCCCCACCCCGTTCCTCGCGGGAGGCATGAAAGAGACCCAGTACTTC.

In its sample, this clonotype was seen many times. The V gene is TRBV3-1, the J gene TRBJ2-1; the D is unclear. The V end lost 0 bases, the J end lost 10 bases, and 7 bases lay between the germline ends. The CDR3 has 12 residues. The germline gives CDR1 LGHDT, CDR2 YNNKEL (reference sequence). The CDR3 protein is CASSQENIEQFF. In DNA, the CDR3 is TGTGCCAGCAGCCAAGAGAATATCGAGCAGTTCTTC.

This clonotype appeared a single time. The chain uses TRBV5-1 and TRBJ1-1, with 11 bases aligning to TRBD1. J lost 1 base, V lost 2 bases, and 4 bases had no gene match. The germline V gene encodes CDR1 SGHRS and CDR2 YFSETQ. The CDR3 sequence is 16 residues long. CDR3 DNA sequence: TGCGCCAGCAGCTTCGGCGGGACAGGGGGGAACACTGAAGCTTTCTTT. It yields the protein CASSFGGTGGNTEAFF.

This clonotype was counted ten times or more. V is TRBV11-2 and J is TRBJ2-2; TRBD1 is a possible D gene (5 bases). The germline gives CDR1 SGHAT, CDR2 FQNNGV. V lost 1 base and J 9 bases, leaving 12 bases between the germline ends. The CDR3 totals 14 residues. CDR3 in amino acids: CASSLVLTARELFF. The CDR3 bases are TGTGCCAGCAGCTTAGTTTTGACAGCGCGGGAGCTGTTTTTT.

The J gene is TRBJ2-6, the V gene TRBV28; D is ambiguous. Trimming shortened V by 7 bases and J by 0 bases, and 10 bases separated the two germline ends. Germline-derived CDR1 and CDR2 are MDHEN and SYDVKM. The CDR3 spans 15 residues. This CDR3 reads CASTPHNSGANVLTF. DNA of the CDR3: TGTGCCAGCACCCCACATAACTCTGGGGCCAACGTCCTGACTTTC.